This T cell receptor (beta chain) was profiled in a study of T cell responses to AZD1222 COVID-19 vaccine. Study-wide context: Analyses pooled second doses at about 4 or about 12 weeks.

For this clone: The same CDR3 arises from other DNA sequences in this sample as well.

Profiled with immunoSEQ multiplex PCR; TCRdb holds only in-frame clones, not every one. This table has under 150,000 clones, around 93% appearing once. V was shortened by 3 bases and J by 3 bases, with 6 bases between the two germline ends. This CDR3 spans 12 amino acids. The chain links TRBV12-3 or TRBV12-4 to TRBJ2-7; D gene ambiguous. The sample was peripheral blood, taken on day 0 of AZD1222 vaccination. The sequence came from an adult in good health. In DNA, the CDR3 is TGTGCCAGCAGTTTCGCAGGCTACGAGCAGTACTTC. Translation: CASSFAGYEQYF.